This T cell receptor beta chain was identified during a study of blood T cell repertoires in COVID-19. Germline V gene lookup returns CDR1 SNHLY and CDR2 FYNNEI. The CDR3 is made up of 15 amino acids. J gave up 6 bases and V 6 bases, and 10 bases lay outside the gene matches. Clones were sequenced by immunoSEQ multiplex PCR, and TCRdb holds only the in-frame ones, with some missing. The sample records about 140,000 clones, roughly 84% being singletons. V gene TRBV2 combines with J gene TRBJ1-5, with TRBD1 matching 8 bases. This receptor was obtained from a human donor in a cohort sampled during active COVID-19. Sequences were obtained from peripheral blood. CDR3 sequence (DNA): TGTGCCAGCAGAGGACAGGGAGGCGCGCGTCAGCCCCAGCATTTT. This codes for CASRGQGGARQPQHF.